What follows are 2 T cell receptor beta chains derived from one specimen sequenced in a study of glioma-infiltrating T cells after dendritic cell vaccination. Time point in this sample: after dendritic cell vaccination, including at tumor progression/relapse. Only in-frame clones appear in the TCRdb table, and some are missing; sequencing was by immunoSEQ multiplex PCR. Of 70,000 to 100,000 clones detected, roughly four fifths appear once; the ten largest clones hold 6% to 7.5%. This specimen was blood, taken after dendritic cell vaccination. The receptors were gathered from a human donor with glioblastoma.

CDR3 in DNA: TGTGCCAGCAGCCCCGGACTAGCGGCGGGCTACGAGCAGTACTTC. Translated: CASSPGLAAGYEQYF. This chain connects TRBV11-2 to TRBJ2-7, with TRBD2 matching over 10 bases. The CDR3 length is 15 residues. Germline V CDR1 and CDR2: SGHAT, FQNNGV. V lost 5 bases and J lost 3; bases outside the gene matches: 7.

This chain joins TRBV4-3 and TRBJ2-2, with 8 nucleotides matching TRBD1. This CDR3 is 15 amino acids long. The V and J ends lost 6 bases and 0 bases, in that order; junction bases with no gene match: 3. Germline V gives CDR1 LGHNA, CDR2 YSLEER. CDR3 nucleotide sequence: TGCGCCAGCAGTCTACAGGGGGCGAACACCGGGGAGCTGTTTTTT. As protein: CASSLQGANTGELFF.